These 9 T cell receptor beta chains came from one sample sequenced in a study of breast tumors, draining lymph nodes, adjacent tissues (dated by TCRdb to the mid-2010s). Library creation used multiplex PCR. Sequenced using an Illumina HiSeq 2000. TCRdb itself trimmed the public reads at Q25 with fastp, ran MiXCR and retained productive beta chains. Under each unique CDR3 protein, matching rows form one entry showing the most common genes and DNA. The sample data list approximately 88,000 distinct CDR3 sequences, and approximately 30% of these were observed just once. Over 8% of the sample belongs to the ten largest clones. The axillary draining lymph nodes of breast cancer patients were the source of the lymph node samples. Sequenced: axillary lymph node tissue. The receptors originated from a female donor with breast cancer. Some clones in this sample may be carry-over from other donors' samples.

This clonotype was recorded at least ten times. V is TRBV7-3 and J is TRBJ2-7; the match to TRBD2 covers 12 bases. This CDR3 is 19 amino acids long. Trimming cost V 1 base and J 0 bases; bases outside gene matches: 10. Germline loops: CDR1 SGHTA, CDR2 FQGTGA. The CDR3 sequence: CASSLMGPTSGRYSYEQYF. For the CDR3, the DNA is TGTGCCAGCAGCTTAATGGGGCCTACTAGCGGGAGGTACTCCTACGAGCAGTACTTC. The complete variable domain, with remaining parts taken from reference TRBV7-3 and TRBJ2-7, reads GAGVSQTPSNKVTEKGKYVELRCDPISGHTALYWYRQSLGQGPEFLIYFQGTGAADDSGLPNDRFFAVRPEGSVSTLKIQRTERGDSAVYLCASSLMGPTSGRYSYEQYFGPGTRLTVT.

The chain joins TRBV7-8 to TRBJ1-6, with D tentatively TRBD1 (6 bases). The germline gives CDR1 SGHVS, CDR2 FQNEAQ. There are 17 residues in the CDR3. The V gene lost 5 bases and the J gene lost 7 bases, with 21 bases spanning the gap. CDR3 coding DNA: TGTGCCAGCAGCCGGACGCGGGGGGCCGTAGCGAATTCACCCCTCCACTTT. Protein product: CASSRTRGAVANSPLHF.

To note about this clonotype: Germline and junction disagree at one end, which may indicate a read error. The chain links TRBV7-2 to TRBJ2-6; the match to TRBD1 covers 8 bases. The CDR3 extends over 17 amino acids. CDR1 and CDR2 (germline): SGHTA, FQGNSA. CDR3 sequence: CASSLGQEFSGANVLTF. The CDR3 DNA follows: TGTGCCAGCAGCTTGGGACAGGAGTTCTCTGGAGCCAACGTCCTGACTTTC.

This clonotype was seen at least ten times. The rearrangement joins TRBV14 to TRBJ2-5; D is unresolved. The CDR3 contains 14 residues. Per germline, CDR1 SGHDN and CDR2 FVKESK. V lost 4 bases, J lost 1 base, and 10 bases lay in between. CDR3 loop: CASSPFEIQETQYF. In nucleotides, the CDR3 is TGTGCCAGCAGCCCTTTTGAGATCCAAGAGACCCAGTACTTC.

A remark on this clonotype: Just one base apart from a much larger clone, this may be a read error. The genes are TRBV6-6 and TRBJ2-5, with D uncertain. The CDR3 runs 14 residues. Germline V gives CDR1 MNHNY, CDR2 SVGAGI (reference sequence). The V and J ends lost 6 bases and 4 bases respectively, with 15 bases between them. The CDR3 loop reads CASRRTPLGETQYF. The CDR3 DNA reads TGTGCCAGCAGACGGACCCCTTTGGGAGAGACCCAGTACTTC.

The sample holds a few counts of this clonotype. A clone one base away is much larger, so this may be a read error. The V and J genes are TRBV30 and TRBJ2-7; 12 bases agree with TRBD2. V was pared by 3 bases and J by 4 bases, with 7 bases of the junction left unmatched. This CDR3 is built from 15 residues. Germline CDR1 reads GTSNPN; CDR2 reads SVGIG (reference sequence). CDR3 sequence reads: CAWRGTSGSVYEQYF. CDR3 DNA: TGTGCCTGGAGAGGGACTAGCGGGTCTGTTTACGAGCAGTACTTC.

About this clonotype: A much larger clone lies a single base off, so this may be a read error. The CDR3 nucleotides are TGCAGTGCTAGACAACGAGAGATGAACACTGAAGCTTTCTTT. It yields the protein CSARQREMNTEAFF. This chain connects TRBV20-1 to TRBJ1-1, with unresolved D. Germline values: CDR1 DFQATT, CDR2 SNEGSKA (reference sequence). The CDR3 is 14 residues long. Trimming left V 2 bases short and J 0 bases short, with 10 bases between.

This clonotype was counted ten times or more. This rearrangement joins TRBV19 to TRBJ2-3; 8 positions agree with TRBD1. CDR1 is LNHDA, CDR2 SQIVND, per germline (reference sequence). The CDR3 runs to 16 residues. V dropped 5 bases and J dropped 1; count of bases not matched to a gene: 8. In nucleotides, the CDR3 is TGTGCCAGTAGTCCGACAGGGGAAGGTGGCACAGATACGCAGTATTTT. It codes for CASSPTGEGGTDTQYF.

This clonotype was seen ten or more times. V is TRBV19 and J is TRBJ2-1; D not certain. Trimming shortened V by 7 bases and J by 4 bases, and 17 bases separated the two germline ends. CDR3 length: 15 amino acids. Per the germline V gene, CDR1 is LNHDA and CDR2 is SQIVND (reference sequence). CDR3 in DNA: TGTGCCAGTACCCCCCACGGGTCGGAATACAATGAGCAGTTCTTC. Protein sequence: CASTPHGSEYNEQFF.